The rows below give T cell receptor beta chains drawn from one sample of a study of response to subunit inactivated influenza vaccine. TCRdb reanalysed the RT-PCR reads using MiXCR and keeps one entry per CDR3 protein. The data show fewer than 600,000 distinct CDR3 sequences, approximately 7.3% seen once. Sequences were derived from PBMCs from blood, sampled around 25 months after vaccination. These receptors were taken from a man between 45 and 75 years old who received an inactivated influenza vaccine. The CDR3 runs from the conserved cysteine through the conserved F or W. A D gene is named only where the DNA matches it firmly. Expanded clones are given a class, and other clones once, few, many or no size at all.

j_call	clone_size	cdr3_length	d_call	v_call	cdr3_aa	cdr3_nt
TRBJ1-1	few	15	-	TRBV5-4	CASSPSWGMNTEAFF	TGTGCCAGCAGCCCCTCTTGGGGTATGAACACTGAAGCTTTCTTT
TRBJ2-2	many	14	-	TRBV7-2	CASSKTGNTGELFF	TGTGCCAGCAGCAAGACAGGGAACACCGGGGAGCTGTTTTTT
TRBJ2-1	many	17	TRBD2	TRBV4-3	CASSQETSGASYNEQFF	TGCGCCAGCAGCCAAGAGACTAGCGGAGCCTCCTACAATGAGCAGTTCTTC
TRBJ2-7	few	13	-	TRBV12-3/TRBV12-4	CASSWAGRNEQYF	TGTGCCAGCAGTTGGGCAGGAAGAAACGAGCAGTACTTC
TRBJ2-1	-	16	TRBD1	TRBV24-1	CAISDPPGQANNEQFF	TGTGCCATCAGTGACCCGCCGGGACAGGCCAACAATGAGCAGTTCTTC
TRBJ1-6	many	13	TRBD1	TRBV11-2	CASSRQGPSPLHF	TGTGCCAGCAGTAGACAGGGACCTTCACCCCTCCACTTT
TRBJ2-3	-	15	-	TRBV9	CASSVEASGTDTQYF	TGTGCCAGCAGCGTAGAGGCTAGCGGCACAGATACGCAGTATTTT
TRBJ2-7	few	16	TRBD1	TRBV27	CASKRGGTGDSYEQYF	TGTGCCAGCAAAAGAGGGGGGACAGGGGATTCCTACGAGCAGTACTTC
TRBJ2-3	-	16	-	TRBV18	CASSPPLGGATDTQYF	TGTGCCAGCTCACCACCGTTGGGGGGCGCCACAGATACGCAGTATTTT
TRBJ2-1	-	15	-	TRBV6-5	CASSYSTGVANEQFF	TGTGCCAGCAGTTACTCGACGGGGGTGGCCAATGAGCAGTTCTTC
TRBJ1-1	-	14	-	TRBV11-2	CASSLMQGGTEAFF	TGTGCCAGCAGCTTAATGCAGGGAGGCACTGAAGCTTTCTTT
TRBJ2-3	few	15	TRBD2	TRBV6-2/TRBV6-3	CASSSRLAGADTQYF	TGTGCCAGCAGTTCCCGACTAGCCGGCGCAGATACGCAGTATTTT
TRBJ2-1	-	14	-	TRBV7-6	CASSARQDSVKQFF	TGTGCCAGCAGCGCACGACAGGATTCAGTCAAGCAGTTCTTC
TRBJ1-2	many	12	-	TRBV12-3/TRBV12-4	CASSYGSYGYTF	TGTGCCAGCAGTTACGGGTCCTATGGCTACACCTTC
TRBJ2-2	many	15	TRBD2	TRBV12-3/TRBV12-4	CASSTLAGGFGELFF	TGTGCCAGCAGCACCCTAGCGGGAGGGTTCGGGGAGCTGTTTTTT
TRBJ2-7	few	14	TRBD1	TRBV5-1	CASSPQGPPYEQYF	TGCGCCAGCAGCCCACAGGGGCCCCCCTACGAGCAGTACTTC
TRBJ1-6	few	15	TRBD1	TRBV11-2	CASSYTGASNSPLHF	TGTGCCAGCAGCTATACAGGGGCTTCGAATTCACCCCTCCACTTT
TRBJ2-5	-	14	TRBD2	TRBV20-1	CSASSLAGGKTQYF	TGCAGTGCTAGTTCCCTAGCGGGGGGGAAGACCCAGTACTTC
TRBJ2-1	-	15	-	TRBV4-1	CASSHLGASDNEQFF	TGCGCCAGCAGCCATTTGGGGGCGTCGGACAATGAGCAGTTCTTC
TRBJ2-7	-	16	-	TRBV20-1	CSASPVLNQGTYEQYF	TGCAGTGCTAGCCCGGTGCTGAACCAGGGGACCTACGAGCAGTACTTC
TRBJ1-1	-	14	-	TRBV7-9	CASSFSGVVSEAFF	TGTGCCAGCAGCTTTAGCGGAGTAGTTTCTGAAGCTTTCTTT
TRBJ2-2	many	14	-	TRBV5-5	CASSSARESGELFF	TGTGCCAGCAGCTCAGCCAGGGAATCCGGGGAGCTGTTTTTT
TRBJ1-6	many	13	-	TRBV12-3/TRBV12-4	CASSLSGNSPLHF	TGTGCCAGCAGTTTATCCGGGAATTCACCCCTCCACTTT
TRBJ1-1	few	15	-	TRBV28	CASSTPRAVNTEAFF	TGTGCCAGCAGTACGCCCCGGGCGGTGAACACTGAAGCTTTCTTT
TRBJ2-3	many	12	-	TRBV20-1	CSALRDTDTQYF	TGCAGTGCATTGCGGGACACAGATACGCAGTATTTT
TRBJ1-1	-	14	-	TRBV20-1	CSARGGQSNTEASF	TGCAGTGCTAGAGGGGGGCAGTCGAACACTGAAGCTTCCTTT
TRBJ2-1	many	15	-	TRBV25-1	CASSPDRFSYNEQFF	TGTGCCAGCAGTCCCGACAGGTTCTCCTACAATGAGCAGTTCTTC